This entry lists 14 T cell receptor beta chains sequenced from one sample in a study of a mutant IDH1 vaccine in newly diagnosed glioma. Their specific antigens are unknown. This table comes from immunoSEQ multiplex PCR, and its TCRdb copy is limited to in-frame clones, with some not included. The table records some 48,000 clones, 70% to 85% of them present only once. Time point specified: week 35, safety follow-up. Each dose delivered 300 ug of mutant IDH1 20-mer peptide subcutaneously with imiquimod. The material was PBMCs, obtained from a glioma patient whose treatment included an IDH1 peptide vaccine. These receptors all come from a man aged 35 to 55 with glioma.

This rearrangement joins TRBV29-1 to TRBJ1-1, with TRBD1 as a possible D gene (6 bases). The CDR3 totals 14 residues. Germline CDR1 reads SQVTM; CDR2 reads ANQGSEA. The ends were cut back, 4 bases at V and 4 bases at J, with 16 bases in the middle. This CDR3 is CSVGTVLTGTEAFF. CDR3 DNA: TGCAGCGTTGGGACAGTTCTTACGGGCACTGAAGCTTTCTTT.

V is TRBV7-9 and J is TRBJ1-5; D is perhaps TRBD1 (5 bases). This CDR3 contains 14 residues. Germline assignment: CDR1 SEHNR and CDR2 FQNEAQ (reference sequence). V was shortened by 6 bases and J by 6 bases, with 15 bases between the two germline ends. CDR3 amino acids: CASSLDSLIQPQHF. The CDR3 bases are TGTGCCAGCAGTCTCGACAGCCTTATTCAGCCCCAGCATTTT.

This chain links TRBV29-1 with TRBJ1-2; perhaps TRBD1 as D (6 bases). Trimming took 2 bases from V and 6 from J, leaving 13 bases between them. CDR1 SQVTM and CDR2 ANQGSEA come from the germline V gene. The CDR3 spans 13 residues. CDR3 amino acids: CSVESQGGDGYTF. As DNA, the CDR3 is TGCAGCGTTGAATCACAGGGCGGAGATGGCTACACCTTC.

J is TRBJ1-2 and V is TRBV5-6; D unclear. V shed 4 bases and J shed 2 bases, with 15 bases lying between them. This CDR3 spans 15 amino acids. From germline, CDR1 is SGHDT and CDR2 YYEEEE. The CDR3 loop reads CASSPVKRANYGYTF. CDR3 sequence (DNA): TGTGCCAGCAGCCCTGTTAAGAGGGCCAACTATGGCTACACCTTC. Together with reference TRBV5-6 and TRBJ1-2, the CDR3 gives the full variable domain: DAGVTQSPTHLIKTRGQQVTLRCSPKSGHDTVSWYQQALGQGPQFIFQYYEEEERQRGNFPDRFSGHQFPNYSSELNVNALLLGDSALYLCASSPVKRANYGYTFGSGTRLTVV.

The chain is built from TRBV6-5 and TRBJ1-1; D unclear. Germline V gene sequence: CDR1 MNHEY, CDR2 SVGAGI. CDR3 length: 15 residues. V lost 3 bases and J lost 3, with 14 bases in between. CDR3 protein: CASSYRPNLYTEAFF. In DNA, the CDR3 is TGTGCCAGCAGTTATCGTCCGAACCTCTACACTGAAGCTTTCTTT.

This sequence joins TRBV19 and TRBJ2-4; 10 nucleotides agree with TRBD1. V was clipped by 6 bases and J by 1 base; unmatched bases: 6. The CDR3 has 16 residues. CDR1 LNHDA and CDR2 SQIVND come from the germline V gene (reference sequence). The CDR3 protein is CASRRQGARAKNIQYF. The CDR3 nucleotides are TGTGCCAGTAGGCGACAGGGGGCGCGGGCCAAAAACATTCAGTACTTC.

The genes are TRBV19 and TRBJ1-5, with 8 nucleotides matching TRBD1. Per the germline V gene, CDR1 is LNHDA and CDR2 is SQIVND (reference sequence). There are 15 residues in the CDR3. V shed 6 bases, J shed 0 bases, and the junction held 4 bases outside the gene matches. The CDR3 is CASRPQGGSNQPQHF. CDR3 nucleotide sequence: TGTGCCAGTAGACCACAGGGGGGTAGCAATCAGCCCCAGCATTTT.

V and J are TRBV5-5 and TRBJ2-5; maybe TRBD2 (6 bases). The germline V gene has CDR1 SGHKS and CDR2 YYEKEE (reference sequence). The CDR3 is 13 residues long. Trimming took 4 bases from V and 2 from J, leaving 9 bases between them. The CDR3 DNA is TGTGCCAGCAGCGCGGGACTTCAAGAGACCCAGTACTTC. Residues: CASSAGLQETQYF.

This clone was detected only once. V usage is TRBV19 and J usage is TRBJ2-2; D gene uncertain. The CDR3 is made up of 13 amino acids. V lost 6 bases, J lost 5 bases, and 10 bases lay in between. Looked up from germline, CDR1 is LNHDA and CDR2 is SQIVND (reference sequence). CDR3 amino acids: CASRTRRTGELFF. CDR3 coding DNA: TGTGCCAGTAGAACTCGTCGAACCGGGGAGCTGTTTTTT.

This chain uses TRBV10-3 with TRBJ2-7; 9 bases match TRBD1. V gave up 6 bases and J gave up 0 bases; unmatched junction bases: 12. This CDR3 spans 17 amino acids. The germline V gene has CDR1 ENHRY and CDR2 SYGVKD. The DNA of the CDR3 is TGTGCCATCAGCCCCCGGGACAGGGTTGGGAGCTCCTACGAGCAGTACTTC. It is translated as CAISPRDRVGSSYEQYF.

The V gene is TRBV29-1, the J gene TRBJ2-4; perhaps TRBD1 as D (6 bases). V lost 8 bases, J lost 0 bases, and 17 bases lay in between. CDR3 length equals 15 residues. CDR1 and CDR2 from the germline V gene are SQVTM and ANQGSEA. The CDR3 region has the DNA TGCAGCTTCCGGGAACAGGGCCTAGCCAAAAACATTCAGTACTTC. As protein: CSFREQGLAKNIQYF.

The rearrangement links TRBV6-4 to TRBJ2-2, with D possibly matching TRBD1 (5 bases). V was pared by 5 bases and J by 1 base, with 8 bases between. The CDR3 is 14 residues long. Germline assignment: CDR1 MRHNA and CDR2 SNTAGT. CDR3 protein: CASSPQGNTGELFF. The CDR3 coding sequence is TGTGCCAGCAGTCCGCAGGGGAACACCGGGGAGCTGTTTTTT.

The CDR3 DNA follows: TGTGCCAGCAGCTTAGAGGGGGCGAGGGGCAATCAGCCCCAGCATTTT. It yields the protein CASSLEGARGNQPQHF. The chain is built from TRBV7-9 and TRBJ1-5; TRBD1 agrees at 7 bases. The CDR3 sequence is 16 residues long. V was clipped by 1 base and J by 2 bases; unmatched bases: 5. Germline V gene sequence: CDR1 SEHNR, CDR2 FQNEAQ (reference sequence). Full variable domain (missing parts from reference TRBV7-9 and TRBJ1-5): DTGVSQNPRHKITKRGQNVTFRCDPISEHNRLYWYRQTLGQGPEFLTYFQNEAQLEKSRLLSDRFSAERPKGSFSTLEIQRTEQGDSAMYLCASSLEGARGNQPQHFGDGTRLSIL.

V gene TRBV6-5 combines with J gene TRBJ1-1; possibly TRBD1 for D (6 bases). V lost 3 bases and J lost 7, with 12 bases in between. The CDR3 runs 13 residues. Germline assignment: CDR1 MNHEY and CDR2 SVGAGI. CDR3 sequence: CASSYRGALEAFF. CDR3 coding DNA: TGTGCCAGCAGTTATAGGGGGGCGCTTGAAGCTTTCTTT.